This TCR beta chain originates from a study of T cell responses to AZD1222 COVID-19 vaccine (dated by TCRdb to about 2021). Background for the entire study: A total of 233 trial participants underwent TCR sequencing, of whom about 210 had received two doses of AZD1222 and some 25 had received two doses of the MenACWY control vaccine. Trial participants were enrolled into age subgroups of 18-55, 56-69 and 70-plus years, which contained 148, 28 and 57 TCR-sequenced participants, respectively.

Based on the germline V gene, the CDR1 and CDR2 sequences are MRHNA and SNTAGT. V is cut back by 11 bases and J by 6 bases, with 8 bases in the junction unmatched. From the cysteine up to the phenylalanine, the CDR3 has a length of 14 residues. The retained sequence is limited to the CDR3, 42 bases, with the frame set at the first base. The CDR3 regions of human TCRbeta chains were subjected to immunosequencing. In the original analysis: Repertoire TCRs were matched against a reference library of SARS-CoV-2-specific TCRs generated with the MIRA antigen-specificity platform. Breadth was defined as the fraction of unique TCRs that were SARS-CoV-2-associated, and depth was defined as the fraction of total T cells that were SARS-CoV-2-associated. Using the MIRA data, every spike-specific TCR was mapped to the spike region that the TCR reacted to and assigned to either a CD4 or a CD8 class. Log10-transformed breadth and depth values were compared by one-way ANOVA with Sidak's multiple comparisons tests. In TCRdb, the immuneACCESS table is reduced to in-frame sequences with V and J assigned. These tables do not hold every clone; where another copy was compared, an unresolved V gene accounts for under half, and the others remain unexplained. V, J and clone size reflect that table, while D and trimming were determined from the DNA. Counted in this sample were some 130,000 clones; just under 95% of them appeared once. The top ten clones comprise roughly 7.1% of the sample.

General findings and caveats noted by the study authors: Because no day 14 peak-response samples were available, the repertoires could be characterized only after the peak T cell response. Participants were mostly white British, with more females than males. The authors suggested clonal diversity may have been underestimated. Vaccine-associated CD4 TCRs spanned the whole spike protein, with dominant responses in regions 160-218 and 743-854. After two AZD1222 doses, spike-specific TCR breadth and depth were significantly higher than at day 0 and than in MenACWY recipients. Epitopes outside the regions mutated in the B.1.351 and B.1.1.7 variants were reportedly recognized by nearly half of the unique spike-specific TCRs. Conclusions about previously exposed vaccinees are limited because only 5 or 6 AZD1222 recipients were SARS-CoV-2 seropositive at baseline. In the small 56-69-year group, the increase in depth fell short of significance, most likely because of low power.

In light of the paper, this sample's time point label describes: about 28 days (+/-7) after the second vaccine dose. AZD1222 recipients whose second dose came at about 4 weeks and those whose second dose came at about 12 weeks were combined into one group, since spike-specific TCR depth and breadth did not differ between the two schedules. The vaccinee samples were drawn from two UK trials, COV001 and COV002, one of which was a single-blind randomized controlled phase 2/3 trial testing AZD1222 (ChAdOx1 nCoV-19) in healthy adults. For TCRbeta chain sequencing, PBMC samples from trial participants were taken at day 0 and at day 28 after the second dose. About this clone itself: Its cognate antigen has yet to be identified. Per-nucleotide qualities are absent, and no much larger clonotype sits a single base away.

The chain couples TRBV6-4 to TRBJ2-2, with 11 junctional bases fitting TRBD1. The source of this sequence is an adult who received the AZD1222 COVID-19 vaccine. Sequences were derived from peripheral blood, sampled 28 days after the second AZD1222 dose. The CDR3 region: CAGRDRGTAGELFF. The DNA sequence is TGTGCCGGCCGGGACAGGGGGACCGCCGGGGAGCTGTTTTTT.